This passage covers 19 T cell receptor beta chains from one sample sequenced in a study of early stage breast cancer tumors. Assay used: immunoSEQ multiplex PCR; TCRdb lists only in-frame clones, some missing. This table has some 5,000 clones, 64% appearing once. Sequencing was carried out using breast tumor tissue. Receptors were obtained from a person aged 50-59 years with breast cancer.

This chain connects TRBV6-5 to TRBJ1-2, with D unclear. The CDR3 totals 11 residues. V was cut by 5 bases and J by 5 bases, with 6 bases left in between. Germline CDR1 is MNHEY and CDR2 is SVGAGI. CDR3 in DNA: TGTGCCAGCAGTCGGGAATATGGCTACACCTTC. It specifies CASSREYGYTF.

The CDR3 loop is CASSVGAQETQYF. The CDR3 region has the DNA TGTGCCAGCAGCGTAGGAGCCCAAGAGACCCAGTACTTC. V and J are TRBV9 and TRBJ2-5; D is unresolved. Germline values: CDR1 SGDLS, CDR2 YYNGEE. The length of the CDR3 is 13 residues. Between the trimmed V and J ends, which lost 0 bases and 1 base, there was a span of 4 bases.

The V call is TRBV30, the J call TRBJ2-7, with D unresolved. The CDR3 has 11 amino acids. V lost 2 bases, J lost 10 bases, and 12 bases lay in between. The germline V gene encodes CDR1 GTSNPN and CDR2 SVGIG (reference sequence). CDR3 in DNA: TGTGCCTGGAGTAACACATTCGAACAGTACTTC. It encodes CAWSNTFEQYF.

The rearrangement uses TRBV4-3 and TRBJ1-1; TRBD1 agrees at 11 bases. Per the germline V gene, CDR1 is LGHNA and CDR2 is YSLEER. V was clipped by 4 bases and J by 11 bases; unmatched bases: 6. This CDR3 region has 13 residues. CDR3 in DNA: TGCGCCAGCAGCCCAGGACAGGGGGCGCGGGCTTTCTTT. Translating gives CASSPGQGARAFF.

The rearrangement joins TRBV28 to TRBJ2-3; 7 positions agree with TRBD1. The CDR3 totals 15 residues. The germline V gene encodes CDR1 MDHEN and CDR2 SYDVKM. Losses at the gene ends were 5 bases for V and 1 base for J; bases not matched to a gene: 6. The CDR3 region has the DNA TGTGCCAGCAGTCCTCTAACAGGGGGCACAGATACGCAGTATTTT. This sequence encodes CASSPLTGGTDTQYF. Together with reference TRBV28 and TRBJ2-3, the CDR3 gives the full variable domain: DVKVTQSSRYLVKRTGEKVFLECVQDMDHENMFWYRQDPGLGLRLIYFSYDVKMKEKGDIPEGYSVSREKKERFSLILESASTNQTSMYLCASSPLTGGTDTQYFGPGTRLTVL.

The chain couples TRBV7-2 to TRBJ1-5; D gene unclear. This CDR3 region has 15 residues. Per the germline V gene, CDR1 is SGHTA and CDR2 is FQGNSA. Deletions cut 4 bases from V and 0 bases from J, with 10 bases between. CDR3 protein: CASSYIPNSNQPQHF. In DNA form, the CDR3 reads TGTGCCAGCAGCTATATTCCAAATAGCAATCAGCCCCAGCATTTT.

The chain is built from TRBV18 and TRBJ2-6, with D unresolved. CDR3 length equals 15 residues. V lost 1 base and J 1 base, leaving 5 bases between the germline ends. Germline lookup yields CDR1 KGHSH and CDR2 LQKENI. The CDR3 nucleotides are TGTGCCAGCTCACCACTGAGTTCTGGGGCCAACGTCCTGACTTTC. Residues: CASSPLSSGANVLTF.

V and J are TRBV11-2 and TRBJ2-7; 10 positions agree with TRBD1. Germline V gives CDR1 SGHAT, CDR2 FQNNGV. This CDR3 comprises 14 residues. Unmatched junction bases numbered 8, after V lost 5 bases and J lost 7 bases. Here the CDR3 reads CASSIGTGVREQYF. The CDR3 DNA is TGTGCCAGCAGCATCGGGACAGGGGTTAGGGAGCAGTACTTC.

The chain uses TRBV4-3 and TRBJ2-7; 8 bases match TRBD2. Trimming at V came to 0 bases and at J to 7 bases, leaving 11 bases not matched to a gene. There are 16 residues in the CDR3. Germline assignment: CDR1 LGHNA and CDR2 YSLEER. The CDR3 loop reads CASSQDGVGREEEQYF. CDR3 nucleotide sequence: TGCGCCAGCAGCCAAGACGGTGTCGGGAGGGAAGAAGAGCAGTACTTC.

The chain carries TRBV4-3 and TRBJ1-2; possibly TRBD1 for D (5 bases). The germline CDR1 and CDR2 sequences are LGHNA and YSLEER. The CDR3 is made up of 15 amino acids. Trimming cost V 2 bases and J 8 bases, with 18 bases left between them. The CDR3 DNA sequence: TGCGCCAGCAGCCAACAAGGGACGGCTCTCTGGGGCTACACCTTC. Amino acid sequence: CASSQQGTALWGYTF.

The rearrangement joins TRBV4-2 to TRBJ1-6; possible D gene TRBD1, 5 bases. This CDR3 region has 15 residues. Per germline, CDR1 LGHNA and CDR2 YNFKEQ. The V and J ends lost 1 base and 5 bases respectively, with 9 bases between them. The CDR3 sequence: CASSQARGDNSPLHF. The CDR3 DNA is TGTGCCAGCAGCCAAGCGCGGGGGGATAATTCACCCCTCCACTTT.

The chain combines TRBV2 with TRBJ2-2; either TRBD1 or TRBD2 may supply D (6 bases each). Germline V gives CDR1 SNHLY, CDR2 FYNNEI. Trimming stripped 7 bases from V and 4 bases from J, with 19 bases between. The CDR3 covers 16 residues. The CDR3 nucleotides read TGTGCCAGCACCACGGTGGGGGGCCTATCCACCGGGGAGCTGTTTTTT. Its protein is CASTTVGGLSTGELFF. Looking up the rest from reference TRBV2 and TRBJ2-2 gives the full variable domain: EPEVTQTPSHQVTQMGQEVILRCVPISNHLYFYWYRQILGQKVEFLVSFYNNEISEKSEIFDDQFSVERPDGSNFTLKIRSTKLEDSAMYFCASTTVGGLSTGELFFGEGSRLTVL.

The sample holds a few counts of this clone. The chain carries TRBV7-8 and TRBJ1-6, with a weak D call TRBD1 (6 bases). Trimming removed 4 bases from V and 6 bases from J, with 13 bases in between. The CDR3 contains 15 residues. The germline V gene has CDR1 SGHVS and CDR2 FQNEAQ. As DNA, the CDR3 is TGTGCCAGCAGCTCTACAGGGACCTCTAATTCACCCCTCCACTTT. Translation gives CASSSTGTSNSPLHF.

The chain joins TRBV19 to TRBJ1-5; TRBD1 matches 8 bases. This CDR3 is 15 amino acids long. The ends lost 3 bases at V and 5 bases at J; junction bases unmatched: 6. Germline V lookup: CDR1 LNHDA, CDR2 SQIVND (reference sequence). CDR3 nucleotide sequence: TGTGCCAGTAGTATCGGACAGGGAAGTTATCAGCCCCAGCATTTT. It is translated as CASSIGQGSYQPQHF.

Remarks on this clone: Germline and junction disagree at one end, which may indicate a read error. The chain combines TRBV4-3 with TRBJ2-7; 8 bases align to TRBD1. Germline CDR1 LGHNA, CDR2 YSLEER. CDR3 length: 19 amino acids. This chain's CDR3 is CASSQESMTGVGKSFEQYF. The DNA for the CDR3 is TGCGCCAGCAGCCAAGAATCTATGACAGGGGTTGGGAAATCCTTCGAGCAGTACTTC.

The V call is TRBV27, the J call TRBJ2-7; 10 bases match TRBD1. V lost 2 bases, J lost 5 bases, and 9 bases stayed unmatched. CDR1 and CDR2 (germline): MNHEY, SMNVEV (reference sequence). The CDR3 is made up of 16 amino acids. The CDR3 DNA reads as TGTGCCAGCAGTTTAGAATTAGGACAGGGGGGCCACGAGCAGTACTTC. This translates into CASSLELGQGGHEQYF.

This chain uses TRBV29-1 with TRBJ2-1, with D possibly matching TRBD2 (5 bases). V lost 5 bases to trimming and J lost 10 bases, with 21 bases between them. The CDR3 contains 14 residues. Germline V lookup: CDR1 SQVTM, CDR2 ANQGSEA. The CDR3 coding sequence is TGCAGCGTTTCTTCAGAGGGCCCTGGGCGGGAGCAGTTCTTC. Translation gives CSVSSEGPGREQFF.

The J gene is TRBJ2-3, the V gene TRBV6-6, with D hard to call. V was shortened by 6 bases and J by 7 bases, with 11 bases between the two germline ends. CDR3 size: 12 residues. In germline, CDR1 is MNHNY, CDR2 SVGAGI (reference sequence). The DNA of the CDR3 is TGTGCCAGCAGATCAGACGGCCATACGCAGTATTTT. Translated: CASRSDGHTQYF.

A remark on this clone: A far larger clone is only one base removed, so a read error is likely. The chain is built from TRBV4-3 and TRBJ2-7, with 14 bases lining up with TRBD2. Germline V CDR1 and CDR2: LGHNA, YSLEER. Losses at the gene ends were 4 bases for V and 8 bases for J; bases not matched to a gene: 4. The CDR3 contains 14 residues. CDR3 coding DNA: TGCGCCAGCAGCCCCGGGACTAGCGGGAGACAGCAGTACTTC. Its protein is CASSPGTSGRQQYF.